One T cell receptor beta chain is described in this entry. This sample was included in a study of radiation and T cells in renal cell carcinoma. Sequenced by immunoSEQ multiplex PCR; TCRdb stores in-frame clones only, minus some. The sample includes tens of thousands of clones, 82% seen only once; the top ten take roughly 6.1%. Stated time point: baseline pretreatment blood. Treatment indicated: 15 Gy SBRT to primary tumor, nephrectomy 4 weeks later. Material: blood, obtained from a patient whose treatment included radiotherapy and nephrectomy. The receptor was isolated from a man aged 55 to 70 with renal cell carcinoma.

The CDR3 sequence: CASSAQTSGSYEQFF. The CDR3 DNA is TGTGCCAGCAGTGCCCAGACTAGCGGGAGTTATGAGCAGTTCTTC. The rearrangement joins TRBV25-1 to TRBJ2-1, with 12 nucleotides matching TRBD2. Germline V lookup: CDR1 MGHDK, CDR2 SYGVNS. The CDR3 is 15 amino acids. The ends lost 4 bases at V and 8 bases at J; junction bases unmatched: 6.